This TCR beta chain originates from a study of blood T cells in healthy people across ages. The V gene's germline CDR1 is SGHRS and CDR2 YFSETQ. Deletions cut 5 bases from V and 0 bases from J, with 9 bases between. This CDR3 is 13 amino acids long. In this sample, this clonotype turned up a few times. Its antigen is unidentified. Study-level findings and limits: Versus aged donors, long-lived donors had higher diversity and more naive CD4+ cells. Considered underestimates were the diversity estimates obtained from one million T cells. The lack of PBMC sorting stopped any conclusive naive versus antigen-experienced comparison.

Primers used in a second PCR of about 6 to 11 cycles were a sample-barcoded 5' primer and a J-beta primer mix. TCRdb redid the calling of the 5' RACE reads with MiXCR, one entry per CDR3 protein. The table shows about 1,000,000 distinct CDR3 sequences, with less than 50% occurring only once. This sequence joins TRBV5-1 and TRBJ2-7, with a tentative D call TRBD1 (6 bases). This receptor was obtained from a woman aged 55-69 years in good health. The sample comprised blood. CDR3 amino acids: CASRGQLSYEQYF. CDR3 DNA sequence: TGCGCCAGCAGAGGACAGCTCTCCTACGAGCAGTACTTC.